This T cell receptor beta chain emerged from a study of blood T cell repertoires in COVID-19. Study overall: Some COVID-19 samples were acute and others convalescent; all came from the United States, Italy and Spain.

Original methodology: Amplification with reference gene primers provided the estimates of nucleated cell counts. Method: immunoSEQ multiplex PCR; TCRdb's copy keeps in-frame clones and lacks some. V, J and clone size are those of that table, while D and trimming were read from the DNA. The profile shows roughly 120,000 clones, roughly 87% of them singletons. V shed 11 bases and J shed 11 bases, with 18 bases lying between them. The CDR3 is 11 amino acids. The germline V gene encodes CDR1 LNHDA and CDR2 SQIVND (reference sequence). The receptor comes from a human donor in a cohort sampled during active COVID-19. The V gene is TRBV19, the J gene TRBJ1-1, with a possible D match to TRBD1 (5 bases). Sample: peripheral blood. CDR3 DNA sequence: TGTGCCTCCCTGGTGGGGCTCCGGGCTTTCTTT. It specifies CASLVGLRAFF.